Following are 7 T cell receptor beta chains from one sample sequenced in a study of blood T cell repertoires in COVID-19. Data came from immunoSEQ multiplex PCR; TCRdb stores just in-frame clones and leaves some out. The table includes 200,000 to 250,000 clones, about 87% detected once. Input material: peripheral blood. The receptor source for this set is a man aged 25 to 40 with COVID-19, enrolled during active disease.

This clone came up a few times. The V and J genes are TRBV11-2 and TRBJ1-1; D ambiguous. V shed 2 bases and J shed 4 bases, with 11 bases lying between them. The CDR3 spans 14 residues. Germline lookup yields CDR1 SGHAT and CDR2 FQNNGV. Here the CDR3 DNA reads TGTGCCAGCAGCTTACTTTGGGGAGGCACTGAAGCTTTCTTT. Amino acids: CASSLLWGGTEAFF.

The V and J genes are TRBV18 and TRBJ1-5, with a possible D match to TRBD1 (6 bases). CDR3 length equals 13 residues. V lost 6 bases to trimming and J lost 5 bases, with 11 bases between them. Germline-derived CDR1 and CDR2 are KGHSH and LQKENI. Here the CDR3 DNA reads TGTGCCAGCTCCCAGGGGTCGGATCAGCCCCAGCATTTT. Residues: CASSQGSDQPQHF.

The chain recombines TRBV29-1 with TRBJ1-5; 11 bases align to TRBD1. This CDR3 comprises 17 residues. Germline assignment: CDR1 SQVTM and CDR2 ANQGSEA. The junction had 9 bases not matched to a gene; V was cut back by 5 bases and J by 0 bases. The CDR3 DNA reads as TGCAGCGTTTCCGGGACAGGGGGTTTGTATAGCAATCAGCCCCAGCATTTT. Its protein product is CSVSGTGGLYSNQPQHF.

The CDR3 loop reads CASSLGRWANTEAFF. The CDR3 nucleotides are TGCGCCAGCAGCTTGGGACGGTGGGCGAACACTGAAGCTTTCTTT. This chain joins TRBV5-1 and TRBJ1-1, with D unresolved. The CDR3 totals 15 residues. Germline values: CDR1 SGHRS, CDR2 YFSETQ. Trimming took off 0 bases at V and 1 base at J, with 10 bases between the two ends.

The chain uses TRBV10-3 and TRBJ1-5; D uncertain. V was shortened by 2 bases and J by 11 bases, with 19 bases between the two germline ends. The CDR3 sequence is 15 residues long. Germline values: CDR1 ENHRY, CDR2 SYGVKD. The CDR3 region has the DNA TGTGCCATCAGTGAGGCACAGCTCGGAAGTACGGCCCAGCATTTT. This codes for CAISEAQLGSTAQHF.

In its sample, this clone was seen once. The rearrangement uses TRBV7-2 and TRBJ2-5; D may be TRBD2 (6 bases). V lost 3 bases, J lost 5 bases, and 16 bases lay in between. The germline gives CDR1 SGHTA, CDR2 FQGNSA. The CDR3 spans 15 residues. The CDR3 coding sequence is TGTGCCAGCAGCTTTGTGGGGGAGGCCCGCGAGACCCAGTACTTC. Residues: CASSFVGEARETQYF.

The chain combines TRBV19 with TRBJ1-1, with D possibly matching TRBD1 (5 bases). V lost 7 bases to trimming and J lost 1 base, with 16 bases between them. CDR3 length: 15 amino acids. Germline CDR1 reads LNHDA; CDR2 reads SQIVND (reference sequence). This CDR3 reads CASIKSWGGNTEAFF. The CDR3 region has the DNA TGTGCCAGTATCAAGAGCTGGGGGGGGAACACTGAAGCTTTCTTT. The variable domain in full, completed from reference TRBV19 and TRBJ1-1, reads DGGITQSPKYLFRKEGQNVTLSCEQNLNHDAMYWYRQDPGQGLRLIYYSQIVNDFQKGDIAEGYSVSREKKESFPLTVTSAQKNPTAFYLCASIKSWGGNTEAFFGQGTRLTVV.